This T cell receptor (beta chain) was captured by sequencing in a study of blood T cell repertoires in COVID-19. Method: immunoSEQ multiplex PCR; TCRdb's copy keeps in-frame clones and lacks some. The sample shows fewer than 250,000 clones, about 85% of them seen only once. Sample: PBMCs or T cells enriched from blood (not recorded which). The clonotype originates from a man between 25 and 39 years old who had recovered from COVID-19.

The CDR3 protein is CASSEGSYGYTF. In DNA, the CDR3 is TGTGCCAGCAGTGAGGGCAGCTATGGCTACACCTTC. This chain links TRBV25-1 with TRBJ1-2; D gene ambiguous. This CDR3 is built from 12 residues. The V gene lost 3 bases and the J gene lost 4 bases, with 6 bases spanning the gap. Germline V gives CDR1 MGHDK, CDR2 SYGVNS.